Listed below are T cell receptor beta chains from one sample, sequenced in a study of blood T cell repertoires in COVID-19. Profiled with immunoSEQ multiplex PCR; TCRdb holds only in-frame clones, not every one. This table holds some 80,000 clones, roughly 80% found once. The source material was peripheral blood. Receptors originate from a human donor in a cohort sampled during active COVID-19. The CDR3 runs from the conserved cysteine through the conserved F or W. Fields, in order: clone size, J gene, D gene, V gene, CDR3 protein, CDR3 DNA. A D gene is named only where the DNA matches it firmly. Not every row has a clone size; where given, it reads once, few, many or a size class.

>-|TRBJ1-2|-|TRBV3-1/TRBV3-2
CAPQGDGYTF
TGTGCCCCCCAAGGGGATGGCTACACCTTC
>many|TRBJ2-2|TRBD1|TRBV7-9
CASSPPGQYTGELFF
TGTGCCAGCAGCCCTCCGGGACAGTACACCGGGGAGCTGTTTTTT
>-|TRBJ1-1|-|TRBV11-3
CASSQQGNLEAFF
TGTGCCAGCAGCCAACAGGGTAACCTTGAAGCTTTCTTT
>-|TRBJ2-3|TRBD2|TRBV7-9
CASSPRGLAGADTQYF
TGTGCCAGCAGCCCCAGGGGACTAGCGGGGGCGGATACGCAGTATTTT
>few|TRBJ2-3|-|TRBV4-3
CASSGTRWLADTQYF
TGCGCCAGCAGCGGGACAAGGTGGTTGGCAGATACGCAGTATTTT
>-|TRBJ2-2|-|TRBV11-2
CASSLAWGVRTGELFF
TGTGCCAGCAGCTTAGCATGGGGGGTCCGGACCGGGGAGCTGTTTTTT
>-|TRBJ1-1|-|TRBV5-6
CASSLSSTEAFF
TGTGCCAGCAGCTTATCCAGCACTGAAGCTTTCTTT
>few|TRBJ2-3|-|TRBV10-3
CAITNSGGTDTQYF
TGTGCCATCACCAACTCCGGGGGCACAGATACGCAGTATTTT
>few|TRBJ2-7|TRBD1|TRBV2
CASSRGQNHYEQYF
TGTGCCAGCAGCAGGGGACAGAATCACTACGAGCAGTACTTC
>-|TRBJ2-5|TRBD2|TRBV7-2
CASSRLAGLRETQYF
TGTGCCAGCAGTCGACTAGCGGGGCTCCGAGAGACCCAGTACTTC
>-|TRBJ1-2|-|TRBV2
CASKDSNYGYTF
TGTGCCAGCAAGGACAGTAACTATGGCTACACCTTC
>-|TRBJ2-6|-|TRBV5-6
CASSLGQFSGANVLTF
TGTGCCAGCAGCTTGGGACAATTCTCTGGGGCCAACGTCCTGACTTTC
>-|TRBJ2-7|-|TRBV7-9
CASNDPQRPYEQYF
TGTGCCAGCAACGACCCCCAGCGACCCTACGAGCAGTACTTC
>-|TRBJ1-2|TRBD1|TRBV9
CASSVQGAMNYGYTF
TGTGCCAGCAGCGTTCAGGGGGCGATGAACTATGGCTACACCTTC
>-|TRBJ2-7|TRBD1|TRBV5-4
CASSPERQGARNEQYF
TGTGCCAGCAGCCCCGAGAGGCAGGGGGCTCGGAACGAGCAGTACTTC
>-|TRBJ1-2|-|TRBV2
CASSEEVSGYTF
TGTGCCAGCAGTGAGGAGGTCTCTGGCTACACCTTC
>-|TRBJ2-7|-|TRBV15
CATQGFTYEQYF
TGTGCCACCCAGGGATTTACCTACGAGCAGTACTTC
>few|TRBJ2-3|TRBD1|TRBV7-9
CASSRTGPSTDTQYF
TGTGCCAGCAGCCGGACAGGGCCTAGCACAGATACGCAGTATTTT
>-|TRBJ2-1|-|TRBV9
CASSVSAGDSYNEQFF
TGTGCCAGCAGCGTAAGCGCGGGTGATTCCTACAATGAGCAGTTCTTC
>-|TRBJ2-6|TRBD1|TRBV24-1
CATSDTFTGGPNSGANVLTF
TGTGCCACCAGTGATACATTCACAGGGGGCCCGAACTCTGGGGCCAACGTCCTGACTTTC
>-|TRBJ1-5|-|TRBV28
CASSLPPGSNQPQHF
TGTGCCAGCAGTTTACCGCCGGGGAGCAATCAGCCCCAGCATTTT
>few|TRBJ1-2|-|TRBV9
CASSVAPGHGYTF
TGTGCCAGCAGCGTAGCTCCAGGGCATGGCTACACCTTC
>few|TRBJ1-5|-|TRBV7-8
CASSLASRAGQPQHF
TGTGCCAGCAGCTTAGCCTCCAGGGCCGGGCAGCCCCAGCATTTT
>-|TRBJ1-2|TRBD1|TRBV19
CASSPIDRGHRYTF
TGTGCCAGTAGCCCTATCGACAGGGGCCATCGCTACACCTTC
>-|TRBJ1-4|TRBD1|TRBV7-2
CASSFRTQTGGNEKLFF
TGTGCCAGCAGCTTTAGAACCCAGACAGGGGGAAATGAAAAACTGTTTTTT
>-|TRBJ1-1|TRBD1|TRBV5-1
CASSKDRGLAFF
TGCGCCAGCAGCAAGGACAGGGGACTCGCTTTCTTT
>-|TRBJ2-3|TRBD2|TRBV11-3
CASSLGSGVLSSTDTQYF
TGTGCCAGCAGCTTAGGAAGCGGGGTACTATCTAGCACAGATACGCAGTATTTT
>-|TRBJ2-7|-|TRBV6-5
CASSYLAEQYF
TGTGCCAGCAGTTACTTAGCCGAGCAGTACTTC
>-|TRBJ1-6|-|TRBV6-5
CASSSYSPLHF
TGTGCCAGCAGTTCGTATTCACCCCTCCACTTT
>-|TRBJ1-2|-|TRBV7-9
CASSSRTENYGYTF
TGTGCCAGCAGCTCAAGGACAGAAAACTATGGCTACACCTTC
>few|TRBJ2-1|TRBD1|TRBV5-6
CASSPRQGRYNEQFF
TGTGCCAGCAGCCCCCGACAGGGCCGCTACAATGAGCAGTTCTTC
>-|TRBJ1-2|TRBD1|TRBV2
CASSGGTGEGYTF
TGTGCCAGCAGTGGGGGGACAGGGGAGGGCTACACCTTC
>-|TRBJ2-7|TRBD1|TRBV19
CASSSPGQGAGYEQYF
TGTGCCAGTAGTTCTCCGGGACAGGGGGCCGGGTACGAGCAGTACTTC
>few|TRBJ1-2|TRBD1|TRBV5-4
CASSSPGQGNYGYTF
TGTGCCAGCAGCTCACCCGGACAGGGGAACTATGGCTACACCTTC
>-|TRBJ1-2|-|TRBV7-2
CASSPGTFEGYGYTF
TGTGCCAGCAGCCCCGGGACTTTCGAGGGCTATGGCTACACCTTC
>-|TRBJ1-2|TRBD1|TRBV4-1
CASSQGDRGYYGYTF
TGCGCCAGCAGCCAAGGAGACAGGGGATACTATGGCTACACCTTC
>-|TRBJ2-7|-|TRBV4-3
CASSQDPPGDRSEQYF
TGCGCCAGCAGCCAAGATCCGCCGGGGGACCGAAGCGAGCAGTACTTC
>-|TRBJ2-2|-|TRBV6-5
CASMRLSGELFF
TGTGCCAGCATGAGACTATCCGGGGAGCTGTTTTTT
>-|TRBJ1-1|-|TRBV18
CASSAAGMNTEAFF
TGTGCCAGCTCAGCAGCCGGGATGAACACTGAAGCTTTCTTT
>-|TRBJ2-7|TRBD1|TRBV7-2
CASSLDRGKDEQYF
TGTGCCAGCAGCTTGGACAGGGGGAAGGACGAGCAGTACTTC
>-|TRBJ2-5|-|TRBV11-3
CASSATRWRVETQYF
TGTGCCAGCAGCGCGACACGCTGGAGGGTCGAGACCCAGTACTTC
>once|TRBJ1-5|TRBD1|TRBV5-5
CASSLVAGGNQPQHF
TGTGCCAGCAGCTTGGTTGCAGGGGGTAATCAGCCCCAGCATTTT
>-|TRBJ1-1|TRBD1|TRBV4-1
CASSQGQGAVAEAFF
TGCGCCAGCAGCCAAGGACAGGGGGCTGTCGCTGAAGCTTTCTTT
>-|TRBJ2-7|TRBD2|TRBV6-5
CASSSGGLGSYEQYF
TGTGCCAGTTCTAGCGGGGGGCTGGGGTCCTACGAGCAGTACTTC
>-|TRBJ1-2|-|TRBV4-1
CASSQDGKGGNYGYTF
TGCGCCAGCAGCCAAGATGGAAAGGGAGGGAACTATGGCTACACCTTC
>-|TRBJ2-7|-|TRBV28
CASRRQYEQYF
TGTGCCAGCAGGAGGCAGTACGAGCAGTACTTC
>-|TRBJ1-1|-|TRBV12-3/TRBV12-4
CASSHNRNTEAFF
TGTGCCAGCAGCCACAACCGGAACACTGAAGCTTTCTTT
>-|TRBJ1-2|TRBD1|TRBV6-1
CASSETGPYGYTF
TGTGCCAGCAGTGAGACAGGGCCCTATGGCTACACCTTC
>few|TRBJ2-3|TRBD1|TRBV27
CASREGQGVVGYGTDTQYF
TGTGCCAGCAGGGAGGGACAGGGCGTTGTTGGGTACGGCACAGATACGCAGTATTTT
>-|TRBJ2-2|TRBD1|TRBV18
CASSPPDRGSTGELFF
TGTGCCAGCTCACCCCCCGACAGGGGGTCCACCGGGGAGCTGTTTTTT
>-|TRBJ1-5|-|TRBV7-8
CASSLYGGSDQPQHF
TGTGCCAGCAGCTTATACGGGGGTAGCGATCAGCCCCAGCATTTT
>-|TRBJ1-2|-|TRBV19
CASNTLQGSGYGYTF
TGTGCCAGCAATACGCTTCAGGGCTCTGGCTATGGCTACACCTTC
>few|TRBJ2-3|TRBD2|TRBV7-8
CASSFGGVGDTQYF
TGTGCCAGCAGCTTTGGGGGGGTGGGAGATACGCAGTATTTT
>-|TRBJ1-3|TRBD1|TRBV7-9
CASSRPGQALDTIYF
TGTGCCAGCAGCCGCCCGGGACAGGCGTTGGACACCATATATTTT
>-|TRBJ1-1|TRBD1|TRBV6-2/TRBV6-3
CASSFNRGMNTEAFF
TGTGCCAGCAGTTTCAACAGGGGGATGAACACTGAAGCTTTCTTT
>-|TRBJ1-1|-|TRBV18
CASSPRVNTEAFF
TGTGCCAGCTCACCACGAGTAAACACTGAAGCTTTCTTT
>-|TRBJ1-2|-|TRBV5-4
CASQGSLNYGYTF
TGTGCCAGTCAGGGTTCCCTTAACTATGGCTACACCTTC
>-|TRBJ1-1|-|TRBV6-2/TRBV6-3
CASSYLPNTEAFF
TGTGCCAGCAGTTATCTCCCGAACACTGAAGCTTTCTTT
>-|TRBJ1-4|-|TRBV3-1/TRBV3-2
CASSSWTARNEKLFF
TGTGCCAGCAGCTCCTGGACAGCCCGTAATGAAAAACTGTTTTTT